The 22 T cell receptor beta chains below all came from one sample that was sequenced in a study of blood T cells in healthy people across ages (dated by TCRdb to between 2014 and 2017). The protocol used for the library was 5' RACE. These reads were obtained on an Illumina HiSeq 2500. The second PCR ran for about 6 to 12 cycles and used a J-beta primer mix along with a sample-barcoded 5' primer. TCRdb passed the public sequencing reads through fastp at Q25 and MiXCR, retaining productive beta sequences. Each CDR3 protein gets just one entry, which takes the most common genes and DNA from the rows behind it. In all, the sample holds about 1.5 million distinct CDR3 sequences, and 35% to 45% of those were seen once. Roughly 3.7% of the sample belongs to the ten largest clones. The sequenced sample consisted of blood. The source is a young woman in good health.

This clonotype was seen only a few times. The rearrangement links TRBV12-3 or TRBV12-4 to TRBJ2-7; 7 positions match TRBD2. With V trimmed by 3 bases and J by 3 bases, 2 bases remained unmatched. The CDR3 length is 13 residues. The CDR3 region has the DNA TGTGCCAGCAGTTTTGGGGGGGACTACGAGCAGTACTTC. Translating it yields CASSFGGDYEQYF.

This clonotype has a handful of counts. A junction end diverges from the germline sequence, so it may reflect a read error. The chain employs TRBV5-6 and TRBJ1-5; D ambiguous. In germline, CDR1 is SGHDT, CDR2 YYEEEE. The CDR3 is made up of 12 amino acids. DNA for the CDR3: TGTGCCAGCAGCTTTGGATATCAACCCCAGCATTTT. This sequence encodes CASSFGYQPQHF.

The chain uses TRBV12-3 or TRBV12-4 and TRBJ2-7; D is unresolved. The V end lost 0 bases, the J end lost 0 bases, and 12 bases lay between the germline ends. The CDR3 contains 16 residues. The CDR3 spells CASSLAQNRLSYEQYF. In DNA, the CDR3 is TGTGCCAGCAGTTTAGCGCAGAACAGACTCTCCTACGAGCAGTACTTC.

The chain links TRBV19 to TRBJ2-1, with D perhaps TRBD1 (6 bases). In germline, CDR1 is LNHDA, CDR2 SQIVND (reference sequence). The CDR3 loop spans 15 amino acids. Trimming left V 3 bases short and J 3 bases short, with 12 bases between. As DNA, the CDR3 is TGTGCCAGTAGTATCCGGGACACCTTCTACAATGAGCAGTTCTTC. Translation: CASSIRDTFYNEQFF.

In its sample, this clonotype was seen a few times. CDR3 DNA: TGCAGTGCTATGGGACTAGCGGGAGGATACGAGCAGTACTTC. Translated: CSAMGLAGGYEQYF. The genes are TRBV20-1 and TRBJ2-7; 15 nucleotides agree with TRBD2. Germline V gene sequence: CDR1 DFQATT, CDR2 SNEGSKA (reference sequence). The CDR3 length is 14 residues. V lost 4 bases to trimming and J lost 4 bases; unmatched junction nucleotides: 2.

The chain is built from TRBV20-1 and TRBJ2-3; 7 bases are a match to TRBD2. Trimming removed 0 bases from V and 3 bases from J; junction bases left unmatched: 9. Germline CDR1 is DFQATT and CDR2 is SNEGSKA (reference sequence). The CDR3 has 16 residues. CDR3 in amino acids: CSARDRERGLTDTQYF. The CDR3 coding sequence is TGCAGTGCTAGAGATCGAGAGCGGGGATTAACAGATACGCAGTATTTT.

The rearrangement links TRBV28 to TRBJ1-6; maybe TRBD1 (5 bases). Germline CDR1 reads MDHEN; CDR2 reads SYDVKM. V dropped 6 bases and J dropped 3 bases, with 12 bases sitting between them. The CDR3 spans 15 residues. Here the CDR3 reads CASSPRQIYNSPLHF. The CDR3 DNA reads as TGTGCCAGCAGCCCACGACAGATCTATAATTCACCCCTCCACTTT.

The chain recombines TRBV10-2 with TRBJ1-2; 10 bases agree with TRBD1. CDR3 length equals 16 residues. V was pared by 6 bases and J by 4 bases, with 11 bases of the junction left unmatched. CDR1 and CDR2 (germline): WSHSY, SAAADI. CDR3: CASSGYVTGGSYGYTF. The DNA of the CDR3 is TGCGCCAGCAGCGGGTACGTGACAGGGGGCAGCTATGGCTACACCTTC.

The rearrangement uses TRBV10-3 and TRBJ2-5; D is perhaps TRBD1 or TRBD2 (5 bases each). CDR1 ENHRY and CDR2 SYGVKD come from the germline V gene. V was shortened by 3 bases and J by 4 bases, with 15 bases between the two germline ends. CDR3 length: 15 amino acids. CDR3 in DNA: TGTGCCATCAGTGATTGGGACGTAGGAGGAGAGACCCAGTACTTC. It encodes CAISDWDVGGETQYF.

This clonotype was detected a few times. This chain uses TRBV29-1 with TRBJ2-1, with 8 bases fitting TRBD1. Germline V gives CDR1 SQVTM, CDR2 ANQGSEA. V lost 8 bases and J lost 5; bases outside the gene matches: 8. There are 13 residues in the CDR3. The CDR3 protein is CSLRTGKDNEQFF. The CDR3 nucleotides are TGCAGCTTAAGGACAGGGAAGGACAATGAGCAGTTCTTC.

The chain combines TRBV7-6 with TRBJ1-4; 9 bases fit TRBD1. CDR1 and CDR2 from the germline V gene are SGHVS and FNYEAQ. Trimming removed 3 bases from V and 8 bases from J; junction bases left unmatched: 10. This CDR3 is 16 amino acids long. CDR3 amino acids: CASSFTGWDREEKLFF. The CDR3 DNA reads as TGTGCCAGCAGCTTCACCGGGTGGGACAGGGAGGAAAAACTGTTTTTT.

The V call is TRBV6-1, the J call TRBJ2-7; the D gene is possibly TRBD2 (6 bases). The germline V gene has CDR1 MNHNS and CDR2 SASEGT. Trimming cost V 0 bases and J 11 bases, with 14 bases left between them. CDR3 length equals 13 residues. The CDR3 loop reads CASSEARRGEKYF. The CDR3 nucleotides read TGTGCCAGCAGTGAAGCGAGGAGGGGCGAAAAGTACTTC.

This clonotype was counted only a few times. The gene calls are TRBV20-1 and TRBJ2-7, with D unclear. V was clipped by 0 bases and J by 2 bases, with 8 bases between them. The CDR3 length is 13 residues. The germline V gene encodes CDR1 DFQATT and CDR2 SNEGSKA (reference sequence). The CDR3, as DNA: TGCAGTGCTAGAGATTACGGAGCCTACGAGCAGTACTTC. This translates into CSARDYGAYEQYF.

This chain links TRBV7-3 with TRBJ2-5, with TRBD2 matching 9 bases. Unmatched junction bases numbered 7, after V lost 5 bases and J lost 6 bases. CDR3 length: 14 residues. The germline gives CDR1 SGHTA, CDR2 FQGTGA. DNA for the CDR3: TGTGCCAGCAGCCCGGGACTAGCCGAAAAGACCCAGTACTTC. Its translation: CASSPGLAEKTQYF.

This clonotype was seen once. V usage is TRBV30 and J usage is TRBJ2-6; the D gene is possibly TRBD1 (6 bases). The CDR3 has 15 amino acids. From germline, CDR1 is GTSNPN and CDR2 SVGIG (reference sequence). Trimming cost V 3 bases and J 0 bases, with 9 bases left between them. CDR3 amino acids: CAWRTGSSGANVLTF. In nucleotides, the CDR3 is TGTGCCTGGAGGACAGGAAGCTCTGGGGCCAACGTCCTGACTTTC.

The V call is TRBV5-1, the J call TRBJ2-1, with D perhaps matching TRBD2 (6 bases). The CDR3 totals 13 residues. Per germline, CDR1 SGHRS and CDR2 YFSETQ. The V gene lost 0 bases and the J gene lost 10 bases, with 11 bases spanning the gap. The DNA of the CDR3 is TGCGCCAGCAGCTTGGTGGATAGCGGCGAGCAGTTCTTC. It codes for CASSLVDSGEQFF.

This clonotype was detected a few times. The chain uses TRBV7-3 and TRBJ2-3, with D possibly being TRBD2 (6 bases). The ends were cut back, 1 base at V and 0 bases at J, with 11 bases in the middle. Germline lookup yields CDR1 SGHTA and CDR2 FQGTGA. The CDR3 covers 16 residues. The CDR3 reads CASSLNPGASTDTQYF. In DNA form, the CDR3 reads TGTGCCAGCAGCTTAAATCCGGGAGCCAGCACAGATACGCAGTATTTT.

The chain has TRBV2 and TRBJ2-1; 9 nucleotides match TRBD1. Germline trimming cut 6 bases from V and 8 bases from J; bases unmatched to any gene: 8. Germline CDR1 SNHLY, CDR2 FYNNEI. This CDR3 has 14 amino acids. In nucleotides, the CDR3 is TGTGCCAGCAGCGGGGACAGGGACGGGGATGAGCAGTTCTTC. Translating it yields CASSGDRDGDEQFF.

The rearrangement joins TRBV12-3 or TRBV12-4 to TRBJ2-1, with D unclear. Trimming stripped 5 bases from V and 4 bases from J, with 9 bases between. The length of the CDR3 is 13 residues. The CDR3 sequence: CASSARFYNEQFF. The CDR3 region has the DNA TGTGCCAGCAGTGCCCGGTTTTACAATGAGCAGTTCTTC.

The chain joins TRBV12-3 or TRBV12-4 to TRBJ1-2; the D gene is possibly TRBD1 (5 bases). This CDR3 spans 14 amino acids. With 2 bases removed from V and 8 bases from J, the gap between germline ends came to 15 bases. The CDR3 DNA is TGTGCCAGCAGTTTATATGCGGGGCTCGGAGGCTACACCTTC. Its translation: CASSLYAGLGGYTF.

There are a few counts of this clonotype. The gene calls are TRBV20-1 and TRBJ1-2, with D possibly TRBD1 on 5 matching bases. CDR3 length equals 18 residues. The germline CDR1 and CDR2 sequences are DFQATT and SNEGSKA (reference sequence). V was clipped by 0 bases and J by 0 bases, with 20 bases between them. In DNA form, the CDR3 reads TGCAGTGCTAGAGATTCGAGGATTGGGGGAGGTGCTAACTATGGCTACACCTTC. It is translated as CSARDSRIGGGANYGYTF.

V gene TRBV6-2 or TRBV6-3 combines with J gene TRBJ2-7, with D perhaps TRBD2 (5 bases). The V gene lost 5 bases and the J gene lost 1 base, with 18 bases spanning the gap. The length of the CDR3 is 16 residues. Germline-derived CDR1 and CDR2 are MNHEY and SVGEGT. CDR3 loop: CASSPLWASKSYEQYF. CDR3 coding DNA: TGTGCCAGCAGTCCCCTTTGGGCTAGCAAATCCTACGAGCAGTACTTC.